This T cell receptor (beta chain) was captured in a study of blood T cell repertoires in COVID-19. As handled by the study authors: Nucleated cell number was recorded as an estimate derived from reference gene primer amplification. Repertoires were generated with immunoSEQ multiplex PCR, while TCRdb's copy carries only in-frame clones and drops some. The V and J calls and the clone size are those of that table, but D and trimming were determined from the DNA. The data contain around 170,000 clones, roughly 86% of them singletons. Two negative PCRs, clearance, or symptom resolution characterized the recovered Cohort 3 donors. Germline CDR1 and CDR2: SGHRS and YFSETQ. CDR3 length: 13 residues. After removal of 6 bases from V and 7 bases from J, the junction contained 6 bases not matched to a gene.

What was sequenced was PBMCs or T cells enriched from blood (not recorded which). The sequence was collected from a woman between 25 and 40 years old who had recovered from COVID-19. The J gene is TRBJ1-4, the V gene TRBV5-1; 7 bases match TRBD1. For the CDR3, the DNA is TGCGCCAGCAAGTCAGGGGGGTCTGAAAAACTGTTTTTT. This codes for CASKSGGSEKLFF.